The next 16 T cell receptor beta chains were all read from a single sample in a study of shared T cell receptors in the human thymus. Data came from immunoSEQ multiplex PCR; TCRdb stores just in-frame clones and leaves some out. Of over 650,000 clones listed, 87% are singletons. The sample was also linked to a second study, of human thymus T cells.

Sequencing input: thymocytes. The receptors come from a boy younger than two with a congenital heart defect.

Here the CDR3 DNA reads TGTGCCAGTAAGGGCACAGGGTATGAAAAACTGTTTTTT. Translated, it gives CASKGTGYEKLFF. The chain links TRBV19 to TRBJ1-4, with D perhaps matching TRBD1 (6 bases). In germline, CDR1 is LNHDA, CDR2 SQIVND (reference sequence). Trimming pared 7 bases from V and 6 bases from J, leaving 12 bases between. The CDR3 spans 13 residues.

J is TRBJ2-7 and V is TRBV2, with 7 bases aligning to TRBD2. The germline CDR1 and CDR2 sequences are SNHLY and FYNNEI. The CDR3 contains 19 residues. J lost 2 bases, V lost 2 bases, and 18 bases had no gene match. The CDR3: CASSERPLSLASETYEQYF. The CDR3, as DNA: TGTGCCAGCAGTGAAAGGCCCCTTTCACTAGCGAGTGAGACCTACGAGCAGTACTTC.

The CDR3 DNA reads TGTGCCAGCAGTCCAACTAGCGGGGGGGCGAATGAGCAGTTCTTC. Translation gives CASSPTSGGANEQFF. The rearrangement joins TRBV2 to TRBJ2-1; 13 nucleotides align to TRBD2. This CDR3 has 15 amino acids. The ends lost 5 bases at V and 7 bases at J; junction bases unmatched: 5. Germline values: CDR1 SNHLY, CDR2 FYNNEI. The whole variable domain, remainder taken from reference TRBV2 and TRBJ2-1, is EPEVTQTPSHQVTQMGQEVILRCVPISNHLYFYWYRQILGQKVEFLVSFYNNEISEKSEIFDDQFSVERPDGSNFTLKIRSTKLEDSAMYFCASSPTSGGANEQFFGPGTRLTVL.

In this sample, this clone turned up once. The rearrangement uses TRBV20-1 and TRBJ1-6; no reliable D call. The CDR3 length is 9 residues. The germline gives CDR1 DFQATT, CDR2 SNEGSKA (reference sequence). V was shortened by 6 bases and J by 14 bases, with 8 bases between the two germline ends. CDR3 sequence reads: CSAEMSLHF. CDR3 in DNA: TGCAGTGCGGAGATGTCCCTCCACTTT.

This CDR3 is CASSHRGKAFF. CDR3 nucleotides: TGTGCCAGCAGTCACAGGGGAAAAGCTTTCTTT. The genes are TRBV6-1 and TRBJ1-1, with TRBD1 matching over 7 bases. The V gene end was trimmed by 5 bases and the J gene end by 9 bases; junction bases not matched to a gene: 3. Looked up from germline, CDR1 is MNHNS and CDR2 is SASEGT. This CDR3 contains 11 residues.

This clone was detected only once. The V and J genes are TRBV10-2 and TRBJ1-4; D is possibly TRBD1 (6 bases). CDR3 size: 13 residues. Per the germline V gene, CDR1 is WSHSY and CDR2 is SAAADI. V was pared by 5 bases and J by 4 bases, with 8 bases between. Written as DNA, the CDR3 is TGCGCCAGCAGTCAGGGGATTAATGAAAAACTGTTTTTT. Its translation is CASSQGINEKLFF.

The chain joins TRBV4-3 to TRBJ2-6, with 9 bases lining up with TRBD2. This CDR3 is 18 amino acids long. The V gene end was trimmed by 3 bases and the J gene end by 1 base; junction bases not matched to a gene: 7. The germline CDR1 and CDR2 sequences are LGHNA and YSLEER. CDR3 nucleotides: TGCGCCAGCAGCCAGGGTGGGACTAGCTTGTCTGGGGCCAACGTCCTGACTTTC. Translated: CASSQGGTSLSGANVLTF.

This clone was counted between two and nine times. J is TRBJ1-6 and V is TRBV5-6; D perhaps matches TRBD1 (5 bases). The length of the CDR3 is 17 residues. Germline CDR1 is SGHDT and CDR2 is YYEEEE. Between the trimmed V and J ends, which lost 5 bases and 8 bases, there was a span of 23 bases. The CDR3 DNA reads TGTGCCAGCAGGTACTACCGGGACCCAAGGAGGGATTCACCCCTCCACTTT. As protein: CASRYYRDPRRDSPLHF.

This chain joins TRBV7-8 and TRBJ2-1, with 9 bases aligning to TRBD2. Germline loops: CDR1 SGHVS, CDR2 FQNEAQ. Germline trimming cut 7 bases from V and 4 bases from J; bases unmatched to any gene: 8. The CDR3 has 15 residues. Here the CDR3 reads CASIRGLAGYNEQFF. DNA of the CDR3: TGTGCCAGCATACGAGGCCTAGCGGGGTACAATGAGCAGTTCTTC.

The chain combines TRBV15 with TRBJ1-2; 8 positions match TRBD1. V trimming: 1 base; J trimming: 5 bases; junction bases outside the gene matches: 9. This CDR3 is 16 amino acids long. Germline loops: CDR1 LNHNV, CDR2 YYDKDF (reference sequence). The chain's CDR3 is CATSRATGVPYYGYTF. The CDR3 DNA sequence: TGTGCCACCAGCAGAGCGACAGGGGTACCTTATTATGGCTACACCTTC.

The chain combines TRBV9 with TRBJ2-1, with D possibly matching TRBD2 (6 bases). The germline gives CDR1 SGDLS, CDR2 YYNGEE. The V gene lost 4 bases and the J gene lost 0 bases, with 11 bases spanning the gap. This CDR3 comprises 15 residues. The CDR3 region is CASSNVGSSYNEQFF. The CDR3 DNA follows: TGTGCCAGCAGCAACGTCGGGAGCTCCTACAATGAGCAGTTCTTC.

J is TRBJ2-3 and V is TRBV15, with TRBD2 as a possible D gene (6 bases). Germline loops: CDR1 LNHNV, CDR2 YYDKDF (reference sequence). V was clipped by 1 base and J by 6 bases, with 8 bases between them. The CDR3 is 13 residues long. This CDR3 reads CATSRVEGDTQYF. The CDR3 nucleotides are TGTGCCACCAGCAGAGTGGAGGGGGATACGCAGTATTTT.

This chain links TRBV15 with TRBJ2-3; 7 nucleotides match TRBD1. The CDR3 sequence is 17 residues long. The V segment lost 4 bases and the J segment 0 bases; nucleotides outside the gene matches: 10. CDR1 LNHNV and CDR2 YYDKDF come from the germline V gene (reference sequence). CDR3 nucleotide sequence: TGTGCCACCAGCACGGGGACAGCAAAGTCTAGCACAGATACGCAGTATTTT. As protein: CATSTGTAKSSTDTQYF.

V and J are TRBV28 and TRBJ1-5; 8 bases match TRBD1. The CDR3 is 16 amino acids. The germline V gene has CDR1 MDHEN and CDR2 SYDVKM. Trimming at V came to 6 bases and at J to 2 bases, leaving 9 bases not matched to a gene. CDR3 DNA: TGTGCCAGCAGACCAGCCGGGACAGGAGGCAATCAGCCCCAGCATTTT. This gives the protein CASRPAGTGGNQPQHF.

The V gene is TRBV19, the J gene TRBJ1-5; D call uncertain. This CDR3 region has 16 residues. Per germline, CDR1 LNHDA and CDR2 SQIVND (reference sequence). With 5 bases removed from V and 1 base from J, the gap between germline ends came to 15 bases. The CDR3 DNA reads TGTGCCAGTAGTCCTCGACCTAAGCGGAGCAATCAGCCCCAGCATTTT. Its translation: CASSPRPKRSNQPQHF.

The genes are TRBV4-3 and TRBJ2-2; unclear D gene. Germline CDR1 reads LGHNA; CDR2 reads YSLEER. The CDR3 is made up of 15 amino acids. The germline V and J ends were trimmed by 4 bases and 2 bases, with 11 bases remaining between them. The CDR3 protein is CASSRRLVNTGELFF. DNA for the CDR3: TGCGCCAGCAGCCGGCGCCTAGTAAACACCGGGGAGCTGTTTTTT.